This T cell receptor beta chain was sequenced during a study of blood T cell repertoires in COVID-19. In the study overall: The United States, Italy and Spain supplied acute and convalescent COVID-19 samples. The analysed material was cDNA or gDNA that came from T cells, B-cell-depleted T cells, or PBMCs.

The CDR3 is 17 residues long. CDR1 is LNHDA, CDR2 SQIVND, per germline (reference sequence). The V end was cut by 5 bases, the J end by 9 bases, with 26 bases between. As processed by the authors: Cell counts per sample came from amplifying reference gene primers. Libraries were prepared by immunoSEQ multiplex PCR; TCRdb keeps only in-frame clonotypes and omits some of them. V and J calls and clone size are those listed in that table; D and trimming were worked out from the DNA. Altogether over 85,000 clones are present, 72% being singletons, with the ten largest covering around 7.3%. Sequenced: peripheral blood. V is TRBV19 and J is TRBJ1-3; a weak D match, TRBD1 (5 bases). The TCR comes from an older woman with acute or convalescent COVID-19. CDR3 coding DNA: TGTGCCAGTAGTCTCCGGGGGTACCACTCTACAGTAGGCACCATATATTTT. This encodes CASSLRGYHSTVGTIYF.